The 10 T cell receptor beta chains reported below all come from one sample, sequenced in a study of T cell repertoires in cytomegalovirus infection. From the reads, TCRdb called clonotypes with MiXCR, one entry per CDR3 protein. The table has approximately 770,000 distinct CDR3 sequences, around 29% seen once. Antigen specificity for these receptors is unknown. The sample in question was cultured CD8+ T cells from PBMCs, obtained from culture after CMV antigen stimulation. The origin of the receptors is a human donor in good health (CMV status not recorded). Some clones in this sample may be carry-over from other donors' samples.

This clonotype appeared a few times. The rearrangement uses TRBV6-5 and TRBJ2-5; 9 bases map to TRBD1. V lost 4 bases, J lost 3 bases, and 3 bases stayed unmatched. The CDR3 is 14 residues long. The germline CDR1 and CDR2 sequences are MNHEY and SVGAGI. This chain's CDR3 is CASSWTGVEETQYF. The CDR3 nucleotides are TGTGCCAGCAGTTGGACAGGGGTAGAAGAGACCCAGTACTTC.

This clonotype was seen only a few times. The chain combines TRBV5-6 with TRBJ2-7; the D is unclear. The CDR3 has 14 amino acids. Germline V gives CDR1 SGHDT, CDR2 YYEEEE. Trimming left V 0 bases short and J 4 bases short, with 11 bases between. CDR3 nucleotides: TGTGCCAGCAGCTTGGCCGGTCAGTTTTACGAGCAGTACGTC. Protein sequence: CASSLAGQFYEQYV.

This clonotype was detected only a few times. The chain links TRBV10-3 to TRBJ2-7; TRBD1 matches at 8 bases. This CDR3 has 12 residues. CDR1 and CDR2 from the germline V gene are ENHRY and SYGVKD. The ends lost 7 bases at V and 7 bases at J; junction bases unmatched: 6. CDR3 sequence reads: CAIKDRGGEQYV. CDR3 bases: TGTGCCATCAAAGACAGGGGTGGAGAGCAGTACGTC.

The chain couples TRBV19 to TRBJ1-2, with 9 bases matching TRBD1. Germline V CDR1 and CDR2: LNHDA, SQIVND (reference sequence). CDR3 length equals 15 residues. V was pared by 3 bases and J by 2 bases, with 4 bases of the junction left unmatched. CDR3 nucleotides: TGTGCCAGTAGTATCGAGGACAGGGGCAACTATGGCTACACCTTC. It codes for CASSIEDRGNYGYTF.

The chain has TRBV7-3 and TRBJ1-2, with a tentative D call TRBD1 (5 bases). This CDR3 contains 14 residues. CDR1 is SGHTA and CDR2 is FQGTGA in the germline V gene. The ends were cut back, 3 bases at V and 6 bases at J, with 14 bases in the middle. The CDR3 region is CASSFQGSPDGYTF. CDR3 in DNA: TGTGCCAGCAGCTTCCAGGGTTCTCCGGATGGCTACACCTTC.

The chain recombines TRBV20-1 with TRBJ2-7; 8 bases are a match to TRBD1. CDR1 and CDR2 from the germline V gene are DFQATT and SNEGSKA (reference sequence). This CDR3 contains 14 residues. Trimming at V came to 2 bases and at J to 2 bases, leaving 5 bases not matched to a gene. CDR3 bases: TGCAGTGCTAGAACCCCACAGGGGGCCTACGAGCAGTACTTC. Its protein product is CSARTPQGAYEQYF.

The CDR3 DNA sequence: TGTGCCAGCAGCAAAGGACAAAACGAAAAACTGTTTTTT. It translates to CASSKGQNEKLFF. The V and J genes are TRBV7-9 and TRBJ1-4, with TRBD1 as a possible D gene (5 bases). Germline loops: CDR1 SEHNR, CDR2 FQNEAQ (reference sequence). The CDR3 is 13 residues long. The V end was cut by 5 bases, the J end by 8 bases, with 12 bases between.

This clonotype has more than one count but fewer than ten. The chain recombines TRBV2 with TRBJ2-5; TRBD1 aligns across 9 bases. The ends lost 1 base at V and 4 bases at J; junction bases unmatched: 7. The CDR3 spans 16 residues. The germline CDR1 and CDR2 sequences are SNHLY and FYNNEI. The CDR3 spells CASSEETGGQLETQYF. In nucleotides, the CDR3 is TGTGCCAGCAGTGAAGAGACAGGGGGGCAACTAGAGACCCAGTACTTC. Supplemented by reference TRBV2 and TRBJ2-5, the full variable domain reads EPEVTQTPSHQVTQMGQEVILRCVPISNHLYFYWYRQILGQKVEFLVSFYNNEISEKSEIFDDQFSVERPDGSNFTLKIRSTKLEDSAMYFCASSEETGGQLETQYFGPGTRLLVL.

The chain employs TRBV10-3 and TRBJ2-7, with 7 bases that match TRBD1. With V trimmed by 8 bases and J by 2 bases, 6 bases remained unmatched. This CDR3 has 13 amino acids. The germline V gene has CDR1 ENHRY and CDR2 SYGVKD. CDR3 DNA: TGTGCCATCTCCGGGACAGAGCCCTACGAGCAGTACTTC. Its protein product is CAISGTEPYEQYF.

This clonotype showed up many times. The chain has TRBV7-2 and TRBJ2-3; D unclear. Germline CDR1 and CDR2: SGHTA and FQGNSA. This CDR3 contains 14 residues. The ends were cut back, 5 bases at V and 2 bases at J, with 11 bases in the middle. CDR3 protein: CASSAWPITDTQYF. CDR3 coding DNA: TGTGCCAGCAGCGCCTGGCCAATCACAGATACGCAGTATTTT.